This passage covers 28 T cell receptor beta chains from one sample sequenced in a study of OX40 agonist ivuxolimab in advanced cancers. Clones were sequenced by immunoSEQ multiplex PCR, and TCRdb holds only the in-frame ones, with some missing. The sample shows about 96,000 clones, roughly 80% of them seen only once. The input for sequencing was CD4+ or CD8+ T cells sorted from blood, taken in a trial of the OX40 agonist ivuxolimab. Receptor source: an adult with an advanced solid tumor such as melanoma, head and neck, liver or kidney cancer.

The rearrangement joins TRBV9 to TRBJ2-3; no clear D. Trimming shortened V by 0 bases and J by 6 bases, and 14 bases separated the two germline ends. The V gene's germline CDR1 is SGDLS and CDR2 YYNGEE. The CDR3 consists of 15 residues. CDR3 residues: CASSVGVALGDTQYF. In DNA form, the CDR3 reads TGTGCCAGCAGCGTAGGAGTAGCCTTGGGGGATACGCAGTATTTT.

The gene calls are TRBV7-2 and TRBJ1-5; D call uncertain. Germline CDR1 and CDR2: SGHTA and FQGNSA. V lost 1 base, J lost 11 bases, and 18 bases lay in between. The CDR3 has 15 residues. The CDR3 protein is CASSLERSRASAQHF. The CDR3 DNA is TGTGCCAGCAGCTTAGAACGGAGTAGAGCTTCGGCCCAGCATTTT.

The genes are TRBV6-5 and TRBJ1-1, with a tentative D call TRBD1 (5 bases). This CDR3 is built from 13 residues. From germline, CDR1 is MNHEY and CDR2 SVGAGI. Trimming removed 6 bases from V and 0 bases from J, with 8 bases in between. The CDR3 nucleotides read TGTGCCAGCAGAGGGACCATGAACACTGAAGCTTTCTTT. Its protein product is CASRGTMNTEAFF.

The sample holds a few counts of this clone. The V and J genes are TRBV7-9 and TRBJ2-2; a possible D gene is TRBD1 (5 bases). Trimming left V 5 bases short and J 7 bases short, with 20 bases between. Germline V gene sequence: CDR1 SEHNR, CDR2 FQNEAQ (reference sequence). This CDR3 is 16 amino acids long. The CDR3 spells CASSEQDQSVGGELFF. The CDR3 bases are TGTGCCAGCAGCGAACAGGATCAGTCTGTCGGCGGGGAGCTGTTTTTT.

CDR3 DNA: TGTGCCAGCAGCAGCGGACTAGGGGTAGGGAACACTGAAGCTTTCTTT. Its translation is CASSSGLGVGNTEAFF. The chain joins TRBV5-4 to TRBJ1-1; D perhaps matches TRBD1 (5 bases). CDR1 SGHNT and CDR2 YYREEE come from the germline V gene (reference sequence). Trimming stripped 4 bases from V and 1 base from J, with 17 bases between. The CDR3 is made up of 16 amino acids.

This clone was observed a few times. V and J are TRBV11-2 and TRBJ2-7; D unresolved. The CDR3 is 15 amino acids. Looked up from germline, CDR1 is SGHAT and CDR2 is FQNNGV. V gave up 5 bases and J gave up 0 bases, with 14 bases separating them. The CDR3 DNA sequence: TGTGCCAGCAGCCTGCGGCCAGGTAGCTCCTACGAGCAGTACTTC. Translating gives CASSLRPGSSYEQYF.

This clone was detected once. The CDR3 DNA follows: TGTGCCACCAGCCCCTGGGAAGGACGAATACAAGAGACCCAGTACTTC. Protein: CATSPWEGRIQETQYF. The chain is built from TRBV15 and TRBJ2-5; no clear D. The germline gives CDR1 LNHNV, CDR2 YYDKDF (reference sequence). The CDR3 totals 16 residues. V was trimmed by 5 bases and J by 2 bases, leaving 18 bases between them.

The rearrangement uses TRBV19 and TRBJ1-6; D unresolved. V lost 9 bases to trimming and J lost 5 bases, with 14 bases between them. CDR1 LNHDA and CDR2 SQIVND come from the germline V gene (reference sequence). The CDR3 has 14 residues. The CDR3 DNA reads as TGTGCCAGCCGCGCCGTCGGGGATAATTCACCCCTCCACTTT. It codes for CASRAVGDNSPLHF.

The rearrangement uses TRBV7-2 and TRBJ1-6, with D uncertain. The CDR3 covers 18 residues. V was cut by 1 base and J by 0 bases, with 13 bases left in between. CDR1 and CDR2 (germline): SGHTA, FQGNSA. The CDR3, as DNA: TGTGCCAGCAGCTTAGGCCAGGCCCTGAGCTCCTATAATTCACCCCTCCACTTT. This encodes CASSLGQALSSYNSPLHF.

CDR3 in DNA: TGTGCCAGCAGTGGGCGGAGCTCCTACAATGAGCAGTTCTTC. Protein sequence: CASSGRSSYNEQFF. The J gene is TRBJ2-1, the V gene TRBV6-1; D not resolved. The V gene's germline CDR1 is MNHNS and CDR2 SASEGT. This CDR3 spans 14 amino acids. V was shortened by 4 bases and J by 0 bases, with 7 bases between the two germline ends.

V is TRBV5-1 and J is TRBJ1-6; the match to TRBD1 covers 9 bases. The CDR3 has 18 residues. Germline loops: CDR1 SGHRS, CDR2 YFSETQ. J lost 7 bases, V lost 5 bases, and 16 bases had no gene match. The DNA for the CDR3 is TGCGCCAGCAGTTTTTCCCCCCCGGGACAGGGTAACAATTCACCCCTCCACTTT. Translated: CASSFSPPGQGNNSPLHF.

The gene calls are TRBV21-1 and TRBJ1-5. TRBV21-1 is designated a pseudogene. The CDR3 loop spans 13 amino acids. For the CDR3, the DNA is TGTGCCAGGAGGGACTGGGGCAATCAGCCCCAGCATTTT. This encodes CARRDWGNQPQHF.

The chain combines TRBV10-3 with TRBJ2-2; 7 positions agree with TRBD2. The CDR3 is made up of 16 amino acids. Trimming took 2 bases from V and 0 from J; bases not matched to a gene: 3. Germline V CDR1 and CDR2: ENHRY, SYGVKD. The CDR3 DNA reads TGTGCCATCAGTGAGAACGGGGGGACGAACACCGGGGAGCTGTTTTTT. Translated, it gives CAISENGGTNTGELFF.

The V and J genes are TRBV5-6 and TRBJ2-7; a weak D match, TRBD2 (6 bases). This CDR3 has 17 residues. Trimming stripped 0 bases from V and 5 bases from J, with 21 bases between. Per germline, CDR1 SGHDT and CDR2 YYEEEE. CDR3 amino acids: CASSLEEGIDPPDEQYF. Written as DNA, the CDR3 is TGTGCCAGCAGCTTGGAGGAGGGCATCGACCCACCGGACGAGCAGTACTTC.

The V call is TRBV7-3, the J call TRBJ1-2; TRBD1 matches 11 bases. V was pared by 5 bases and J by 7 bases, with 3 bases of the junction left unmatched. Germline CDR1 and CDR2: SGHTA and FQGTGA. The CDR3 is 13 residues long. The CDR3 region has the DNA TGTGCCAGCAGCGCGGGACAGGGGGGTGGCTACACCTTC. It translates to CASSAGQGGGYTF.

This clone was seen once. This chain links TRBV7-9 with TRBJ1-2; D unclear. Trimming removed 7 bases from V and 2 bases from J, with 14 bases in between. The CDR3 totals 14 residues. Germline V gene lookup returns CDR1 SEHNR and CDR2 FQNEAQ (reference sequence). This chain's CDR3 is CASKGGGVNYGYTF. CDR3 DNA sequence: TGTGCCAGCAAGGGAGGTGGGGTCAACTATGGCTACACCTTC. The whole variable domain, filled in from reference TRBV7-9 and TRBJ1-2, reads DTGVSQNPRHKITKRGQNVTFRCDPISEHNRLYWYRQTLGQGPEFLTYFQNEAQLEKSRLLSDRFSAERPKGSFSTLEIQRTEQGDSAMYLCASKGGGVNYGYTFGSGTRLTVV.

The chain couples TRBV27 to TRBJ2-5; possibly TRBD2 for D (7 bases). Germline values: CDR1 MNHEY, CDR2 SMNVEV (reference sequence). The V gene lost 3 bases and the J gene lost 5 bases, with 13 bases spanning the gap. The length of the CDR3 is 14 residues. CDR3: CASSLSGGRETQYF. The CDR3 region has the DNA TGTGCCAGCAGTTTGTCGGGGGGCCGGGAGACCCAGTACTTC.

This clone came up a few times. The V call is TRBV7-2, the J call TRBJ1-2; D is possibly TRBD1 (5 bases). The CDR3 extends over 12 amino acids. The germline gives CDR1 SGHTA, CDR2 FQGNSA. The CDR3 is CAGVGRYYGYTF. The CDR3 bases are TGTGCAGGGGTGGGCAGATACTATGGCTACACCTTC.

The rearrangement uses TRBV7-2 and TRBJ2-7; 10 positions agree with TRBD1. The germline CDR1 and CDR2 sequences are SGHTA and FQGNSA. The trim removed 3 bases at V and 3 bases at J, leaving 5 bases unmatched. The CDR3 is 15 residues long. The CDR3: CASSLTGGINYEQYF. CDR3 bases: TGTGCCAGCAGCTTGACAGGGGGCATTAACTACGAGCAGTACTTC. The variable domain in full, with the rest retrieved from reference TRBV7-2 and TRBJ2-7, is GAGVSQSPSNKVTEKGKDVELRCDPISGHTALYWYRQSLGQGLEFLIYFQGNSAPDKSGLPSDRFSAERTGGSVSTLTIQRTQQEDSAVYLCASSLTGGINYEQYFGPGTRLTVT.

The count of this clone is one. J is TRBJ2-3 and V is TRBV4-3; tentatively, D is TRBD2 (5 bases). Per the germline V gene, CDR1 is LGHNA and CDR2 is YSLEER. V was clipped by 1 base and J by 1 base, with 12 bases between them. The CDR3 has 16 amino acids. Here the CDR3 DNA reads TGCGCCAGCAGCCAAGCGCGGGCCGGGGGCACAGATACGCAGTATTTT. Translating it yields CASSQARAGGTDTQYF.

The chain is built from TRBV10-1 and TRBJ1-5, with no clear D. Germline values: CDR1 WNHNN, CDR2 SYGVQD (reference sequence). Between the trimmed V and J ends, which lost 2 bases and 3 bases, there was a span of 5 bases. This CDR3 comprises 13 residues. CDR3 in DNA: TGCGCCAGCAGTGAGGGGCTCAATCAGCCCCAGCATTTT. It is translated as CASSEGLNQPQHF.

This chain connects TRBV10-3 to TRBJ1-4, with TRBD1 matching over 7 bases. V shed 4 bases, J shed 4 bases, and the junction held 6 bases outside the gene matches. The CDR3 totals 15 residues. From germline, CDR1 is ENHRY and CDR2 SYGVKD. The chain's CDR3 is CAISAQGGDNEKLFF. In DNA, the CDR3 is TGTGCCATCAGTGCCCAGGGGGGGGATAATGAAAAACTGTTTTTT.

The J gene is TRBJ1-1, the V gene TRBV2; 7 bases map to TRBD1. CDR3 length: 14 residues. Germline V gene lookup returns CDR1 SNHLY and CDR2 FYNNEI. The junction had 11 bases not matched to a gene; V was cut back by 7 bases and J by 6 bases. The chain's CDR3 is CASNYLQGTAEAFF. CDR3 in DNA: TGTGCCAGCAACTATTTACAGGGGACCGCTGAAGCTTTCTTT.

V and J are TRBV5-1 and TRBJ2-7; weak D call: TRBD2 (6 bases). Germline V gene sequence: CDR1 SGHRS, CDR2 YFSETQ. This CDR3 region has 14 residues. Trimming left V 0 bases short and J 7 bases short, with 14 bases between. The CDR3 bases are TGCGCCAGCAGCTTGGCCTGGTTAGCGGAAGAGCAGTACTTC. Translated: CASSLAWLAEEQYF.

This clone was found once. J is TRBJ2-3 and V is TRBV18; 10 bases agree with TRBD2. CDR3 length: 18 amino acids. The J segment lost 5 bases and the V segment lost 0 bases, leaving 11 bases of the junction unmatched. Germline assignment: CDR1 KGHSH and CDR2 LQKENI. CDR3 sequence (DNA): TGTGCCAGCTCACCACCTCCTCTATCGGGACTAGCGCAAGATACGCAGTATTTT. Protein sequence: CASSPPPLSGLAQDTQYF.

This chain links TRBV2 with TRBJ2-5; tentative D call: TRBD2 (6 bases). CDR1 is SNHLY, CDR2 FYNNEI, per germline. V lost 4 bases and J lost 0, with 9 bases in between. The CDR3 runs to 14 residues. CDR3 in amino acids: CASSGGGNQETQYF. CDR3 DNA sequence: TGTGCCAGCAGTGGTGGAGGGAACCAAGAGACCCAGTACTTC.

The chain recombines TRBV18 with TRBJ2-3; 8 bases match TRBD1. Trimming at V came to 4 bases and at J to 0 bases, leaving 9 bases not matched to a gene. There are 17 residues in the CDR3. The germline gives CDR1 KGHSH, CDR2 LQKENI. In DNA, the CDR3 is TGTGCCAGCTCACTAACGACCGGGACAGGAAGCACAGATACGCAGTATTTT. It is translated as CASSLTTGTGSTDTQYF.

This chain links TRBV2 with TRBJ2-3, with D possibly being TRBD2 (5 bases). Germline CDR1 and CDR2: SNHLY and FYNNEI. Trimming took 8 bases from V and 5 from J, leaving 14 bases between them. CDR3 length: 13 residues. The CDR3 DNA reads TGTGCCAGCCCCGGGCCCCGGGGAGATACGCAGTATTTT. Translating gives CASPGPRGDTQYF.